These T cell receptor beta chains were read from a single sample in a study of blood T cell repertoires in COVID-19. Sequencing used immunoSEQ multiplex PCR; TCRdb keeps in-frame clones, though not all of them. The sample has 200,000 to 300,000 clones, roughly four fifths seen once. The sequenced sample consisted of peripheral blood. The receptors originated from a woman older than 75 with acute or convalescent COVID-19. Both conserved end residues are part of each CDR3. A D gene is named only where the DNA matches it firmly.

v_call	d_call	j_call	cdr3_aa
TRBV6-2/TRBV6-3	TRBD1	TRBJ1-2	CASSTQKQGMNGYTF
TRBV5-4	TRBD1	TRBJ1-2	CASRPTGEPNYGYTF
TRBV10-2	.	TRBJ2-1	CASSDEGGGYNEQFF
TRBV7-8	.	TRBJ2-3	CASSLNGDTQYF
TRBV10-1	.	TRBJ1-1	CASSSSGTPVAFF
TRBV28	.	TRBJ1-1	CASSRSPVLAFF
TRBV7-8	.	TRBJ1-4	CASSLGYRGGVEKLFF
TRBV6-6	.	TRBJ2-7	CASSYGDNISYEQYF
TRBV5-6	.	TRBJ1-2	CASSAAGNYGYTF
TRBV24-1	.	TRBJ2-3	CATSDFRGNTDTQYF
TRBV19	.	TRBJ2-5	CASSPRLVVQETQYF
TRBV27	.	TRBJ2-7	CASRFSQGGAYEQYF
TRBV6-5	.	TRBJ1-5	CASRRVSYSNQPQHF
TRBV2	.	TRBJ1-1	CASSGHLNTEAFF
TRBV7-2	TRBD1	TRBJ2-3	CASSHWGQGSTDTQYF
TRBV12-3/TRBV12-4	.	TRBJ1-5	CASSLFRGQPQHF
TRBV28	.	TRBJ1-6	CATGGTKDSPLHF
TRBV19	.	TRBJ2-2	CASSIERTAGAGELFF
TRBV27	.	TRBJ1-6	CATRGGSYNSPLHF
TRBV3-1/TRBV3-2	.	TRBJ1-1	CASGVLGSNTEAFF
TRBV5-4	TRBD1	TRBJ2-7	CASSFPGQGHEQYF
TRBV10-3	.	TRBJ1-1	CAISESKGGLGVNTEAFF
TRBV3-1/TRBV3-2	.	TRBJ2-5	CASSQSPGGVPQYF
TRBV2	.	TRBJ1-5	CASSERIYSNQPQHF
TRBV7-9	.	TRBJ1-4	CASSPEGHIRGEKLFF
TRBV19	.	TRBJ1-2	CASRREDTNYGYTF
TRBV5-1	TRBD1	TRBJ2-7	CASSPGVTGGGYEQYF
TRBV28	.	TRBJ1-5	CASRQTSNQPQHF
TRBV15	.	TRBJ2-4	CATSRGQTENIQYF
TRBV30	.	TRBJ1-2	CAWSALGRHYGYTF
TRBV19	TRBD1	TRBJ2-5	CASSITGDPLETQYF
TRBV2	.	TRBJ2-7	CASSKTTYEQYF
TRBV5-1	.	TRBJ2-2	CASVLDRLENTGELFF
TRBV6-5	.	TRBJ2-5	CASSYLGPLHQETQYF
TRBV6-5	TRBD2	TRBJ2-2	CASVGLAGAGGELFF
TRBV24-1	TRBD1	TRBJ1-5	CATSDGTGSNQPQHF
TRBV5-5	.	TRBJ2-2	CASSLIGTANTGELFF